This entry describes one T cell receptor (beta chain). The junction shows a germline mismatch at one end, possibly a read error. These data belong to a study of multiple sclerosis patients with progressive multifocal leukoencephalopathy. Regarding time point: before natalizumab initiation. This CDR3 contains 16 residues. Germline-derived CDR1 and CDR2 are SGHAT and FQNNGV. Only in-frame clones appear in the TCRdb table, and some are missing; sequencing was by immunoSEQ multiplex PCR. The data contain some 30,000 clones, about 92% of them singletons. This receptor was obtained from a man aged 25-45 years with multiple sclerosis. The sample comprised PBMCs. The V gene is TRBV11-2, the J gene TRBJ2-2; the match to TRBD1 covers 7 bases. The CDR3 nucleotides are TGTACCAGCAGCCAAAGACAGGGCAGGGACACCGGGGAGCTGTTTTTT. Protein: CTSSQRQGRDTGELFF.